This T cell receptor beta chain is drawn from a study of T-cell memory formation after mild COVID-19. Overall study: Clusters of TCRs were largely donor specific. Whole-study results and caveats: Clones shrinking between day 15 and 85 showed a balanced CD4/CD8 split, and those that grew later tilted toward CD4+.

As to this clonotype: Its antigen is unknown.

The germline V gene encodes CDR1 MNHNS and CDR2 SASEGT. The CDR3 length is 13 residues. With 3 bases clipped from V and 6 bases from J, the junction kept 3 bases outside the gene matches. 5'RACE primed at constant segments yielded TCR alpha and TCR beta cDNA libraries bearing sample barcodes and UMIs. TCRdb re-analysed the 5' RACE reads in MiXCR, keeping a single row per CDR3 protein. The table records about 81,000 distinct CDR3 sequences, roughly 23% of them present only once. The chain links TRBV6-1 to TRBJ2-7; TRBD1 agrees at 9 bases. This sequence originates from a man between 18 and 35 years old who had mild COVID-19 (a few samples of this study predate the infection). Cell type and time point are not known. Sequenced sample: PBMCs or a T cell subset sorted from them (not recorded which). The CDR3 region is CASSDWDRVEQYV. The DNA of the CDR3 is TGTGCCAGCAGTGATTGGGACAGGGTCGAGCAGTACGTC.